Each of the 17 T cell receptor beta chains below was sequenced from the same sample in a study of T cell changes during pregnancy in multiple sclerosis. The repertoire was sequenced with immunoSEQ multiplex PCR; TCRdb's copy has only in-frame clones and lacks some. Of 100,000 or so clones listed, about 93% were seen once; the top ten hold 1.5% to 2%. This specimen consisted of peripheral blood, obtained after pregnancy. The source of these receptors is a female donor in good health, enrolled as a control in a pregnancy study.

The V and J genes are TRBV25-1 and TRBJ1-1, with TRBD1 as a possible D gene (6 bases). This CDR3 has 15 amino acids. Per germline, CDR1 MGHDK and CDR2 SYGVNS. V dropped 8 bases and J dropped 3 bases, with 19 bases sitting between them. The CDR3 DNA reads TGTGCCAGCTCCTCCCCAGGGGCGCAGGACACTGAAGCTTTCTTT. This gives the protein CASSSPGAQDTEAFF.

V and J are TRBV6-6 and TRBJ1-1, with D possibly matching TRBD1 (6 bases). The CDR3 length is 13 residues. V lost 7 bases and J 1 base, leaving 10 bases between the germline ends. Germline CDR1 is MNHNY and CDR2 is SVGAGI (reference sequence). CDR3 DNA: TGTGCCAGCAACCGACAGGAGAACACTGAAGCTTTCTTT. It translates to CASNRQENTEAFF.

This clone was seen many times. The J gene is TRBJ2-1, the V gene TRBV21-1; the DNA was not used to check the table's D call, TRBD2. TRBV21-1 is annotated as a pseudogene. The CDR3 length is 15 residues. The CDR3: CASPSGRTWYNEQFF. The DNA for the CDR3 is TGTGCCAGCCCGTCGGGGAGGACGTGGTACAATGAGCAGTTCTTC.

V gene TRBV6-1 combines with J gene TRBJ1-1; 8 bases align to TRBD1. In germline, CDR1 is MNHNS, CDR2 SASEGT. V trimming: 10 bases; J trimming: 8 bases; junction bases outside the gene matches: 18. The CDR3 runs 15 residues. The CDR3 coding sequence is TGTGCCACAACTTCAGGGGGCCTGGGACGACTAGAAGCTTTCTTT. It is translated as CATTSGGLGRLEAFF.

The rearrangement joins TRBV15 to TRBJ1-5; D ambiguous. V was trimmed by 3 bases and J by 9 bases, leaving 12 bases between them. The CDR3 has 13 residues. Germline V gives CDR1 LNHNV, CDR2 YYDKDF (reference sequence). The CDR3 protein is CATSSEGEGPQHF. CDR3 coding DNA: TGTGCCACCAGCAGTGAGGGAGAAGGGCCCCAGCATTTT.

The chain has TRBV2 and TRBJ2-3; TRBD2 matches at 7 bases. Germline values: CDR1 SNHLY, CDR2 FYNNEI. V lost 6 bases to trimming and J lost 6 bases; unmatched junction nucleotides: 3. The CDR3 runs 12 residues. CDR3: CASSWGGDTQYF. CDR3 in DNA: TGTGCCAGCAGCTGGGGGGGGGATACGCAGTATTTT.

V and J are TRBV7-2 and TRBJ2-7, with TRBD1 identical over 8 bases. With 3 bases clipped from V and 4 bases from J, the junction kept 5 bases outside the gene matches. Per the germline V gene, CDR1 is SGHTA and CDR2 is FQGNSA. This CDR3 is 14 amino acids long. The CDR3 region is CASSFGTGSYEQYF. Here the CDR3 DNA reads TGTGCCAGCAGCTTCGGGACAGGATCTTACGAGCAGTACTTC.

The rearrangement links TRBV28 to TRBJ2-7, with TRBD2 identical over 13 bases. CDR1 and CDR2 (germline): MDHEN, SYDVKM. The V and J ends lost 2 bases and 3 bases, in that order; junction bases with no gene match: 4. This CDR3 has 16 residues. The CDR3 DNA follows: TGTGCCAGCAGTTTAGGGACTAGCGGGAATTTCTACGAGCAGTACTTC. It encodes CASSLGTSGNFYEQYF. Filled out from reference TRBV28 and TRBJ2-7, the complete variable domain reads DVKVTQSSRYLVKRTGEKVFLECVQDMDHENMFWYRQDPGLGLRLIYFSYDVKMKEKGDIPEGYSVSREKKERFSLILESASTNQTSMYLCASSLGTSGNFYEQYFGPGTRLTVT.

The chain combines TRBV6-1 with TRBJ1-1; a possible D gene is TRBD1 (5 bases). CDR3 length: 13 residues. Trimming left V 8 bases short and J 3 bases short, with 13 bases between. Germline V gene data show CDR1 as MNHNS and CDR2 as SASEGT. The CDR3 loop reads CASVWGEHTEAFF. The CDR3 region has the DNA TGTGCCAGCGTGTGGGGGGAACACACTGAAGCTTTCTTT.

The V gene is TRBV9, the J gene TRBJ2-3; 10 positions match TRBD1. Germline values: CDR1 SGDLS, CDR2 YYNGEE. The CDR3 is made up of 12 amino acids. The V and J ends lost 4 bases and 11 bases, in that order; junction bases with no gene match: 4. The CDR3: CASSSWTGGQYF. CDR3 nucleotides: TGTGCCAGCAGCTCCTGGACAGGGGGGCAGTATTTT.

The chain combines TRBV7-9 with TRBJ2-3, with 7 bases aligning to TRBD2. Germline loops: CDR1 SEHNR, CDR2 FQNEAQ (reference sequence). The V gene end was trimmed by 6 bases and the J gene end by 5 bases; junction bases not matched to a gene: 11. CDR3 length equals 15 residues. The DNA of the CDR3 is TGTGCCAGCAGTTATGGGGGGGAGGGTCGAGATACGCAGTATTTT. This sequence encodes CASSYGGEGRDTQYF. The full variable domain, completed using reference TRBV7-9 and TRBJ2-3, is DTGVSQNPRHKITKRGQNVTFRCDPISEHNRLYWYRQTLGQGPEFLTYFQNEAQLEKSRLLSDRFSAERPKGSFSTLEIQRTEQGDSAMYLCASSYGGEGRDTQYFGPGTRLTVL.

In this sample, this clone turned up once. The chain employs TRBV28 and TRBJ2-5; TRBD2 matches 8 bases. Trimming cost V 8 bases and J 4 bases; bases outside gene matches: 21. The CDR3 length is 18 residues. Germline assignment: CDR1 MDHEN and CDR2 SYDVKM. The CDR3 loop reads CASLPFKRERKGGETQYF. CDR3 nucleotides: TGTGCCAGCCTTCCCTTCAAGCGGGAGAGGAAGGGCGGAGAGACCCAGTACTTC. The full variable domain, rest sourced from reference TRBV28 and TRBJ2-5, is DVKVTQSSRYLVKRTGEKVFLECVQDMDHENMFWYRQDPGLGLRLIYFSYDVKMKEKGDIPEGYSVSREKKERFSLILESASTNQTSMYLCASLPFKRERKGGETQYFGPGTRLLVL.

The rearrangement uses TRBV5-4 and TRBJ2-7; a possible D gene is TRBD1 (6 bases). CDR1 and CDR2 (germline): SGHNT, YYREEE (reference sequence). V was clipped by 1 base and J by 0 bases, with 14 bases between them. The CDR3 runs 16 residues. The CDR3: CASSLKTGASSYEQYF. The DNA of the CDR3 is TGTGCCAGCAGCTTGAAGACAGGTGCCAGCTCCTACGAGCAGTACTTC.

This chain joins TRBV5-4 and TRBJ2-2, with TRBD2 as a possible D gene (5 bases). Trimming took 3 bases from V and 7 from J, leaving 13 bases between them. The CDR3 runs 14 residues. Germline CDR1 SGHNT, CDR2 YYREEE (reference sequence). The CDR3 DNA reads as TGTGCCAGCAGCTCCGGATATGACTACGGGGAGCTGTTTTTT. Encoded protein: CASSSGYDYGELFF.

The chain links TRBV19 to TRBJ2-2; D is unresolved. The V gene lost 8 bases and the J gene lost 0 bases, with 10 bases spanning the gap. Germline V gene lookup returns CDR1 LNHDA and CDR2 SQIVND (reference sequence). This CDR3 is built from 14 residues. The CDR3 region is CASSPQTNTGELFF. In DNA form, the CDR3 reads TGTGCCAGTTCCCCCCAGACGAACACCGGGGAGCTGTTTTTT.

This chain joins TRBV10-3 and TRBJ2-3, with a tentative D call TRBD2 (5 bases). The CDR3 runs to 13 residues. CDR1 ENHRY and CDR2 SYGVKD come from the germline V gene. V was trimmed by 10 bases and J by 2 bases, leaving 13 bases between them. CDR3: CASQRVFTDTQYF. CDR3 coding DNA: TGTGCCAGCCAGAGGGTATTCACAGATACGCAGTATTTT.

This clone was seen a single time. The chain has TRBV2 and TRBJ2-7, with a tentative D call TRBD1 (6 bases). CDR1 and CDR2 from the germline V gene are SNHLY and FYNNEI. This CDR3 has 12 amino acids. V was shortened by 8 bases and J by 2 bases, with 10 bases between the two germline ends. CDR3 residues: CASQGITYEQYF. As DNA, the CDR3 is TGTGCCAGCCAGGGGATTACCTACGAGCAGTACTTC.